This T cell receptor (beta chain) was retrieved from a study of T cell repertoires in ileal Crohn's disease. In the study overall: Every patient was operated on for stricturing (roughly 60%) or penetrating (approximately 40%) complications. Thiopurines (approximately ten) or anti-TNF agents (around 17) were given postoperatively to about half.

Approximately 510 nanograms of biopsy DNA per sample underwent TCRB immunosequencing. The data were produced by immunoSEQ multiplex PCR, yet TCRdb's version contains in-frame clones alone and is incomplete. The sample lists some 14,000 clones; 84% were seen once. The CDR3 is 13 amino acids. V shed 1 base, J shed 5 bases, and the junction held 2 bases outside the gene matches. Germline V gene sequence: CDR1 SQVTM, CDR2 ANQGSEA. This clone was seen once. V is TRBV29-1 and J is TRBJ2-7; 10 bases agree with TRBD2. This receptor was taken from an adult with Crohn's disease. The material sequenced was ileal tissue. CDR3 protein: CSVEASGSDEQYF. The CDR3 DNA reads TGCAGCGTTGAAGCTAGCGGGAGCGACGAGCAGTACTTC.